A selection of T cell receptor beta chains follows, all from one sample in a study of molecular identifiers for immune sequencing clone quantification. TCRdb recomputed calls from the PCR reads with MiXCR, one row per CDR3 protein. Seen here are under 650,000 distinct CDR3 sequences, 15% to 20% observed once, and the top ten hold 0.7% to 1%. Sequencing was performed on naive CD8+ T cells from blood, with Jurkat cell RNA spiked in. Receptors originate from a human donor in good health. Some libraries in this study had Jurkat cell RNA spiked in. Both conserved end residues are part of each CDR3. The D gene is left open where the match is weak. Size is stated for part of the rows, as once, few or many counts, or as a class when the clone is expanded.

TRBV4-3,TRBJ2-7,many,TRBD2,CASSPNSGTAYEQYF
TRBV19,TRBJ2-2,few,.,CASSIIGTPNTGELFF
TRBV4-3,TRBJ2-2,.,TRBD1,CASSQYRGSGEPFF
TRBV4-3,TRBJ2-5,many,.,CASSQDHAGGSVRETQYF
TRBV4-3,TRBJ2-3,many,TRBD1,CASSRDRGLTDTQYF
TRBV7-9,TRBJ2-7,few,TRBD1,CASSSTGGRSYEQYF
TRBV9,TRBJ2-2,many,.,CASNTEINTGELFF
TRBV27,TRBJ2-5,many,.,CASSSAPGETQYF
TRBV4-3,TRBJ2-5,.,TRBD1,CASSQWTGGVQETQYF
TRBV4-3,TRBJ2-7,few,.,CASSQENNYEQYF
TRBV29-1,TRBJ2-3,few,TRBD2,CSARGGIAESTDTQYF
TRBV6-5,TRBJ2-7,many,TRBD2,CASSYREDYEQYF
TRBV19,TRBJ2-1,few,.,CASRPGTRSYNEQFF
TRBV7-7,TRBJ2-7,few,.,CASSPTGTMGEQYF
TRBV6-1,TRBJ1-6,.,.,CASSPERGGGRGSYNSPLHF
TRBV11-3,TRBJ2-3,.,TRBD1,CASSSRQGIRGTDTQYF
TRBV12-3/TRBV12-4,TRBJ2-7,many,.,CASSFLGQYYEQYF
TRBV19,TRBJ2-1,few,TRBD1,CAIKDRAKNEQFF
TRBV27,TRBJ1-5,many,.,CASSLGSNQPQHF
TRBV7-8,TRBJ2-7,many,.,CASSLDVSSYEQYF
TRBV4-3,TRBJ2-7,.,.,CASSRQGGGEYEQYF
TRBV24-1,TRBJ2-1,many,TRBD2,CATSDLGLAGAANEQFF
TRBV9,TRBJ2-7,.,.,CASSPRQEPSYEQYF
TRBV6-2/TRBV6-3,TRBJ1-1,many,.,CASSWTPNTEAFF
TRBV7-2,TRBJ1-2,few,TRBD1,CASSPVTGGHYGYTF
TRBV28,TRBJ1-1,many,TRBD1,CASSLLRTGGTEAFF
TRBV4-1,TRBJ2-1,few,TRBD2,CASSQVLGGNEQFF
TRBV18,TRBJ1-1,few,.,CASSPPGYRGRMNTEAFF
TRBV30,TRBJ1-1,many,.,CAWRNYFTPDSANTEAFF
TRBV29-1,TRBJ1-2,many,.,CSVAVLSGYKNYGYTF
TRBV11-2,TRBJ2-7,few,TRBD2,CASTFSGSPGDEQYF
TRBV19,TRBJ1-4,few,.,CASSVLTGLGEKLFF
TRBV30,TRBJ1-3,.,.,CAWSPGASAGNTIYF
TRBV7-9,TRBJ1-1,.,TRBD1,CASRQGVTTEAFF
TRBV5-6,TRBJ2-7,few,.,CASSLGDIYEQYF
TRBV19,TRBJ1-1,many,.,CASSSGGNTEAFF
TRBV5-4,TRBJ1-1,.,TRBD1,CASSLEGQLPWVMNTEAFF
TRBV20-1,TRBJ2-5,.,.,CSGRGRGGETQYF
TRBV4-2,TRBJ2-2,many,TRBD2,CASSQGEGLTGELFF
TRBV4-1,TRBJ2-7,many,TRBD1,CASSQQTGGTGEQYF
TRBV19,TRBJ1-2,many,.,CASTPGTRTIYGYTF